This section outlines one T cell receptor beta chain sequence together with its context. These data are taken from a study of cytomegalovirus exposure and HLA in healthy donors. In the study overall: In a previous analysis, approximately 110 million unique TCR beta sequences were found from 170 million or so T cells.

PCR involved 60 Vbeta and 13 Jbeta primers. Assay used: immunoSEQ multiplex PCR; TCRdb lists only in-frame clones, some missing. Of tens of thousands of clones listed, about three quarters are singletons. Each of the donors was a healthy bone marrow donor. Trimming left V 5 bases short and J 0 bases short, with 13 bases between. The CDR3 spans 15 residues. The germline V gene encodes CDR1 SGHTA and CDR2 FQGTGA. The gene calls are TRBV7-3 and TRBJ1-1, with a tentative D call TRBD1 (5 bases). The sequenced material came from PBMCs. The origin of this receptor is a male donor in good health and CMV-seropositive. CDR3 protein: CASSPAGGVNTEAFF. CDR3 bases: TGTGCCAGCAGCCCGGCGGGAGGGGTGAACACTGAAGCTTTCTTT. The complete variable domain, with remaining parts taken from reference TRBV7-3 and TRBJ1-1, reads GAGVSQTPSNKVTEKGKYVELRCDPISGHTALYWYRQSLGQGPEFLIYFQGTGAADDSGLPNDRFFAVRPEGSVSTLKIQRTERGDSAVYLCASSPAGGVNTEAFFGQGTRLTVV.